This T cell receptor beta chain was documented in a study of beta chain features in type 1 diabetes. Per germline, CDR1 MGHDK and CDR2 SYGVNS. CDR3 size: 13 residues. V lost 2 bases and J 2 bases, leaving 6 bases between the germline ends. This clone has only a few counts. No antigen is known for it. cDNA synthesis used the whole RNA isolate, giving expressed TCRB sequences. Only in-frame clones appear in the TCRdb table, and some are missing; sequencing was by immunoSEQ multiplex PCR. The data hold 400,000 or so clones, with 9.5% to 10% observed a single time. Study-wide points: Researchers report that Type 1 diabetes patients had moderately but significantly shorter TCRB CDR3s across all four CD4+ subsets. For type 1 diabetes patients, VDJ junctions showed fewer insertions and more deletions.

The receptor was isolated from a man aged 30 to 39 with type 1 diabetes. The chain combines TRBV25-1 with TRBJ2-5; D ambiguous. Sequencing was carried out using central memory CD4+ T cells from blood. CDR3 protein: CASSELGQETQYF. DNA of the CDR3: TGTGCCAGCAGTGAACTGGGTCAAGAGACCCAGTACTTC.